The 29 T cell receptor beta chains below come from one sample, sequenced in a study of T-cell reconstitution after alpha-beta-depleted transplantation in children. Unique molecular identifiers were built into the TCRbeta library. TCRdb re-analysed the PCR reads in MiXCR, keeping a single row per CDR3 protein. The sample has just over 950,000 distinct CDR3 sequences; about 30% are singletons. Here the sequenced sample was PBMCs, mostly from graft donor cells, taken 360 days after TCRalphabeta/CD19-depleted stem cell transplant. These receptors were obtained from a boy younger than two who had a stem cell transplant for SCID, so the T cells may come from the graft donor.

This clonotype showed up just a few times. The gene calls are TRBV20-1 and TRBJ1-6; 8 nucleotides match TRBD1. V dropped 2 bases and J dropped 4; count of bases not matched to a gene: 7. In germline, CDR1 is DFQATT, CDR2 SNEGSKA (reference sequence). There are 16 residues in the CDR3. CDR3 protein: CSARKGQDPYNSPLHF. CDR3 bases: TGCAGTGCTAGAAAGGGACAGGATCCGTATAATTCACCCCTCCACTTT.

The chain recombines TRBV27 with TRBJ1-5, with D possibly matching TRBD1 (5 bases). Germline CDR1 reads MNHEY; CDR2 reads SMNVEV (reference sequence). This CDR3 is 14 amino acids long. The V end lost 2 bases, the J end lost 4 bases, and 9 bases lay between the germline ends. The CDR3 nucleotides are TGTGCCAGCAGTTTAAATGGGGGGAATCAGCCCCAGCATTTT. As protein: CASSLNGGNQPQHF.

The V and J genes are TRBV6-5 and TRBJ2-1; D is ambiguous. CDR1 is MNHEY and CDR2 is SVGAGI in the germline V gene. CDR3 length equals 16 residues. Trimming took 2 bases from V and 2 from J, leaving 13 bases between them. DNA of the CDR3: TGTGCCAGCAGTTACGCGGCCCCTAGAACCTACAATGAGCAGTTCTTC. Residues: CASSYAAPRTYNEQFF.

This chain connects TRBV10-3 to TRBJ2-6; TRBD1 matches at 10 bases. The CDR3 totals 18 residues. The germline CDR1 and CDR2 sequences are ENHRY and SYGVKD. V shed 6 bases, J shed 2 bases, and the junction held 10 bases outside the gene matches. CDR3 bases: TGTGCCATCAGCTCGACAGGGGGCAAAGAGGCTGGGGCCAACGTCCTGACTTTC. As protein: CAISSTGGKEAGANVLTF.

This clonotype was found a few times. The chain combines TRBV6-5 with TRBJ1-6; D remains ambiguous. V gave up 2 bases and J gave up 9 bases, with 11 bases separating them. CDR3 length equals 14 residues. From germline, CDR1 is MNHEY and CDR2 SVGAGI. The CDR3 reads CASSYGVPPSPLHF. The CDR3 bases are TGTGCCAGCAGTTACGGGGTACCTCCTTCACCCCTCCACTTT.

The V gene is TRBV5-1, the J gene TRBJ1-5; D call uncertain. Germline V CDR1 and CDR2: SGHRS, YFSETQ. This CDR3 has 14 residues. V lost 4 bases and J 6 bases, leaving 14 bases between the germline ends. The CDR3 is CASSPEDRAQPQHF. CDR3 in DNA: TGCGCCAGCAGCCCAGAAGACCGAGCTCAGCCCCAGCATTTT.

This clonotype was found a few times. The gene calls are TRBV20-1 and TRBJ2-4; D not certain. V was shortened by 1 base and J by 0 bases, with 10 bases between the two germline ends. In germline, CDR1 is DFQATT, CDR2 SNEGSKA (reference sequence). This CDR3 spans 15 amino acids. The DNA of the CDR3 is TGCAGTGCTAGAGGAAGATTAATAGCCAAAAACATTCAGTACTTC. Translated, it gives CSARGRLIAKNIQYF.

In this sample, this clonotype turned up a few times. This sequence joins TRBV3-1 and TRBJ1-2, with D tentatively TRBD1 (5 bases). From germline, CDR1 is LGHDT and CDR2 YNNKEL (reference sequence). The CDR3 sequence is 14 residues long. Trimming took 1 base from V and 5 from J, leaving 11 bases between them. The CDR3 region is CASSQVGGRYGYTF. The CDR3 region has the DNA TGTGCCAGCAGCCAAGTGGGGGGGAGGTATGGCTACACCTTC.

The chain has TRBV3-1 and TRBJ2-7; possibly TRBD2 for D (5 bases). There are 15 residues in the CDR3. Germline V gene lookup returns CDR1 LGHDT and CDR2 YNNKEL (reference sequence). V shed 1 base and J shed 6 bases, with 16 bases lying between them. CDR3 in amino acids: CASSQGFRGTGEQYF. In DNA, the CDR3 is TGTGCCAGCAGCCAAGGCTTCCGGGGAACGGGCGAGCAGTACTTC.

The chain uses TRBV4-1 and TRBJ1-4; the match to TRBD1 covers 9 bases. The V gene's germline CDR1 is MGHRA and CDR2 YSYEKL. V shed 4 bases, J shed 8 bases, and the junction held 5 bases outside the gene matches. The CDR3 consists of 14 residues. The CDR3 DNA sequence: TGCGCCAGCAGCCGAAGCGGGACAGGGGAAAAACTGTTTTTT. Encoded protein: CASSRSGTGEKLFF.

V and J are TRBV2 and TRBJ2-7, with TRBD1 matching over 7 bases. CDR1 and CDR2 from the germline V gene are SNHLY and FYNNEI. CDR3 length: 17 residues. The trim removed 0 bases at V and 5 bases at J, leaving 13 bases unmatched. DNA for the CDR3: TGTGCCAGCAGTGAAGCGCTTACGAGACAGGGTAACGACGAGCAGTACTTC. This codes for CASSEALTRQGNDEQYF.

CDR3 sequence reads: CASVRKGTGLYEQYF. CDR3 sequence (DNA): TGTGCCAGCGTAAGAAAAGGGACAGGGCTATACGAGCAGTACTTC. V gene TRBV27 combines with J gene TRBJ2-7; 9 nucleotides align to TRBD1. In germline, CDR1 is MNHEY, CDR2 SMNVEV (reference sequence). The CDR3 has 15 residues. V lost 8 bases and J lost 4; bases outside the gene matches: 12.

The J gene is TRBJ1-5, the V gene TRBV11-1, with D possibly TRBD1 on 5 matching bases. The CDR3 loop spans 16 amino acids. The germline gives CDR1 SGHAT, CDR2 FQDESV (reference sequence). The V and J ends lost 0 bases and 2 bases respectively, with 11 bases between them. CDR3 DNA: TGTGCCAGCAGCTTAGCGGGGCCCCAGGGCAATCAGCCCCAGCATTTT. As protein: CASSLAGPQGNQPQHF.

This clonotype was seen ten or more times. The chain links TRBV5-1 to TRBJ2-2; 7 bases are shared with TRBD2. CDR1 is SGHRS, CDR2 YFSETQ, per germline. V trimming: 1 base; J trimming: 1 base; junction bases outside the gene matches: 4. The CDR3 length is 16 residues. The CDR3, as DNA: TGCGCCAGCAGCTTGTTTCTAGCGGTGAACACCGGGGAGCTGTTTTTT. This sequence encodes CASSLFLAVNTGELFF.

The chain uses TRBV3-1 and TRBJ2-1, with 9 bases aligning to TRBD2. This CDR3 is built from 16 residues. Germline V gives CDR1 LGHDT, CDR2 YNNKEL (reference sequence). With 2 bases clipped from V and 2 bases from J, the junction kept 4 bases outside the gene matches. Here the CDR3 DNA reads TGTGCCAGCAGCCAATGGCTAGCGGGGACCTACAATGAGCAGTTCTTC. Translation gives CASSQWLAGTYNEQFF.

This clonotype was picked up a small number of times. The chain uses TRBV7-3 and TRBJ2-1; D is possibly TRBD1 (6 bases). This CDR3 comprises 15 residues. Germline V gene lookup returns CDR1 SGHTA and CDR2 FQGTGA. Trimming took off 5 bases at V and 1 base at J, with 12 bases between the two ends. The CDR3: CASSLGQISYNEQFF. The CDR3, as DNA: TGTGCCAGCAGCCTCGGACAGATTTCCTACAATGAGCAGTTCTTC.

V gene TRBV5-6 combines with J gene TRBJ2-1, with D possibly being TRBD2 (5 bases). The CDR3 spans 13 residues. The V end was cut by 2 bases, the J end by 6 bases, with 9 bases between. Germline V gene sequence: CDR1 SGHDT, CDR2 YYEEEE. The CDR3 region has the DNA TGTGCCAGCAGCTTTGTACTAGTCAATGAGCAGTTCTTC. This codes for CASSFVLVNEQFF.

The chain links TRBV20-1 to TRBJ2-7; the D gene is possibly TRBD1 (6 bases). The CDR3 length is 14 residues. Trimming removed 0 bases at V and 2 bases at J, with 11 bases between. Germline V gene lookup returns CDR1 DFQATT and CDR2 SNEGSKA (reference sequence). The CDR3: CSARDGQRPYEQYF. CDR3 coding DNA: TGCAGTGCTAGAGATGGACAGAGACCCTACGAGCAGTACTTC.

This chain joins TRBV20-1 and TRBJ2-5; 10 nucleotides line up with TRBD1. J was trimmed by 0 bases and V by 0 bases; bases with no gene match: 4. CDR1 and CDR2 (germline): DFQATT, SNEGSKA (reference sequence). This CDR3 has 16 amino acids. CDR3 coding DNA: TGCAGTGCTAGAGAGATGGGACAGGGGAACCAAGAGACCCAGTACTTC. This gives the protein CSAREMGQGNQETQYF.

This clonotype was seen more than once but under ten times. The V and J genes are TRBV10-3 and TRBJ2-1; 8 bases align to TRBD2. V gave up 4 bases and J gave up 6 bases; unmatched junction bases: 8. The CDR3 loop spans 15 amino acids. From germline, CDR1 is ENHRY and CDR2 SYGVKD. For the CDR3, the DNA is TGTGCCATCAGTGGCGCGGGAGGTAGGGGCAATGAGCAGTTCTTC. It specifies CAISGAGGRGNEQFF.

This clonotype was counted many times. The V and J genes are TRBV7-3 and TRBJ2-7; D remains unclear. The V and J ends lost 4 bases and 0 bases respectively, with 7 bases between them. Germline lookup yields CDR1 SGHTA and CDR2 FQGTGA. The CDR3 runs 13 residues. CDR3 in DNA: TGTGCCAGCAGCTACCCCAGCTCCTACGAGCAGTACTTC. Its translation: CASSYPSSYEQYF. The full variable domain, rest sourced from reference TRBV7-3 and TRBJ2-7, is GAGVSQTPSNKVTEKGKYVELRCDPISGHTALYWYRQSLGQGPEFLIYFQGTGAADDSGLPNDRFFAVRPEGSVSTLKIQRTERGDSAVYLCASSYPSSYEQYFGPGTRLTVT.

V is TRBV12-3 or TRBV12-4 and J is TRBJ2-2; 9 bases map to TRBD1. Losses at the gene ends were 3 bases for V and 7 bases for J; bases not matched to a gene: 12. This CDR3 is built from 17 residues. In nucleotides, the CDR3 is TGTGCCAGCAGTTTGCTACAGGGGGCGCAAAGGGGCGGGGAGCTGTTTTTT. Its translation: CASSLLQGAQRGGELFF.

This chain joins TRBV9 and TRBJ2-1; D is possibly TRBD2 (6 bases). CDR1 and CDR2 from the germline V gene are SGDLS and YYNGEE. The CDR3 consists of 14 residues. The V end was cut by 4 bases, the J end by 8 bases, with 16 bases between. In DNA, the CDR3 is TGTGCCAGCAGCCCCCGGGGGACCGGCGATGAGCAGTTCTTC. Translation: CASSPRGTGDEQFF.

This clonotype showed up many times. V usage is TRBV4-1 and J usage is TRBJ2-2; perhaps D is TRBD1 or TRBD2 (6 bases each). The germline V and J ends were trimmed by 1 base and 5 bases, with 11 bases remaining between them. The CDR3 contains 15 residues. Per the germline V gene, CDR1 is MGHRA and CDR2 is YSYEKL. As DNA, the CDR3 is TGCGCCAGCAGCCAAGCGGGGGCGGGTACCGGGGAGCTGTTTTTT. Protein sequence: CASSQAGAGTGELFF.

This chain joins TRBV12-3 or TRBV12-4 and TRBJ1-3; no clear D gene. The CDR3 loop spans 15 amino acids. The V gene lost 7 bases and the J gene lost 0 bases, with 13 bases spanning the gap. CDR3 in DNA: TGTGCCAGCAAGAGGACCAGGAGCTCTGGAAACACCATATATTTT. It encodes CASKRTRSSGNTIYF.

This chain uses TRBV6-5 with TRBJ1-2; TRBD1 aligns across 12 bases. The germline V gene encodes CDR1 MNHEY and CDR2 SVGAGI. The CDR3 totals 15 residues. V dropped 2 bases and J dropped 8; count of bases not matched to a gene: 6. The CDR3 region is CASSYGDRGQRGYTF. In nucleotides, the CDR3 is TGTGCCAGCAGTTACGGGGACAGGGGGCAACGGGGCTACACCTTC.

This clonotype was detected many times. The chain is built from TRBV5-1 and TRBJ2-3, with D possibly matching TRBD1 (5 bases). This CDR3 comprises 13 residues. V was cut by 4 bases and J by 7 bases, with 13 bases left in between. Germline V gene sequence: CDR1 SGHRS, CDR2 YFSETQ. Here the CDR3 reads CASSVAGWHTQYF. CDR3 DNA sequence: TGCGCCAGCAGCGTGGCAGGGTGGCATACGCAGTATTTT.

This clonotype has more than one count but fewer than ten. V gene TRBV9 combines with J gene TRBJ2-1; D is unclear. The CDR3 runs to 12 residues. The V end was cut by 0 bases, the J end by 5 bases, with 3 bases between. Germline V gives CDR1 SGDLS, CDR2 YYNGEE. DNA for the CDR3: TGTGCCAGCAGCGTAGTTAACAATGAGCAGTTCTTC. It specifies CASSVVNNEQFF.

This chain links TRBV3-1 with TRBJ2-3; 8 bases are a match to TRBD2. The CDR3 consists of 18 residues. Germline CDR1 reads LGHDT; CDR2 reads YNNKEL (reference sequence). Trimming cost V 0 bases and J 2 bases; bases outside gene matches: 10. The CDR3 is CASSQDARGGTYTDTQYF. The CDR3, as DNA: TGTGCCAGCAGCCAAGATGCCCGGGGGGGGACTTACACAGATACGCAGTATTTT.